Detailed here is one T cell receptor (beta chain). Assay used: immunoSEQ multiplex PCR; TCRdb lists only in-frame clones, some missing. Among approximately 100,000 clones listed, around 93% were seen once. This entry is derived from a study of T cell changes during pregnancy in multiple sclerosis. This CDR3 has 13 residues. Deletions cut 2 bases from V and 7 bases from J, with 12 bases between. Germline-derived CDR1 and CDR2 are MNHNS and SASEGT. The gene calls are TRBV6-1 and TRBJ2-7; D is perhaps TRBD2 (5 bases). The TCR sequence derives from a female donor with multiple sclerosis, enrolled in a pregnancy study. The sample consisted of peripheral blood, taken in the first trimester of pregnancy. Written as DNA, the CDR3 is TGTGCCAGCAGTGAACGGGGTGGGGATGAGCAGTACTTC. Translation gives CASSERGGDEQYF.